Listed here are 6 T cell receptor beta chains from one sample, sequenced in a study of T cell responses to AZD1222 COVID-19 vaccine. TCRdb keeps only in-frame clones here, not all; method: immunoSEQ multiplex PCR. Of 150,000 or so clones in the sample, approximately 89% were seen once. The sequences come from peripheral blood, collected on day 0 of AZD1222 vaccination. The receptors stem from an adult in good health.

The CDR3 bases are TGTGCCAGCCGAAAACAGGGTCCCGGGGAGCTGTTTTTT. Amino acid sequence: CASRKQGPGELFF. The chain is built from TRBV7-9 and TRBJ2-2, with D tentatively TRBD1 (6 bases). The CDR3 contains 13 residues. V gave up 8 bases and J gave up 6 bases, with 13 bases separating them. Looked up from germline, CDR1 is SEHNR and CDR2 is FQNEAQ (reference sequence).

This chain joins TRBV19 and TRBJ1-5; weak D call: TRBD1 (5 bases). The germline CDR1 and CDR2 sequences are LNHDA and SQIVND (reference sequence). V was shortened by 3 bases and J by 6 bases, with 15 bases between the two germline ends. The CDR3 covers 15 residues. CDR3 DNA sequence: TGTGCCAGTAGTATGACCGGGGCGCGAGGTCAGCCCCAGCATTTT. It codes for CASSMTGARGQPQHF.

This clone was detected a few times. The chain is built from TRBV10-2 and TRBJ2-7; D possibly uses TRBD1 or TRBD2 (6 bases each). V lost 2 bases and J lost 4, with 9 bases in between. The CDR3 has 13 amino acids. Germline assignment: CDR1 WSHSY and CDR2 SAAADI. The CDR3: CASSEQGRYEQYF. The CDR3 region has the DNA TGCGCCAGCAGTGAGCAGGGGAGGTACGAGCAGTACTTC.

The V and J genes are TRBV7-9 and TRBJ1-2; TRBD1 matches 7 bases. After removal of 4 bases from V and 8 bases from J, the junction contained 7 bases not matched to a gene. Germline-derived CDR1 and CDR2 are SEHNR and FQNEAQ (reference sequence). This CDR3 has 13 amino acids. CDR3 sequence reads: CASSSSTGRGYTF. In DNA form, the CDR3 reads TGTGCCAGCAGCTCTTCGACAGGGCGCGGCTACACCTTC.

This clone has just one count. The chain joins TRBV3-1 (or the pseudogene TRBV3-2) to TRBJ2-3, with D possibly matching TRBD2 (6 bases). The V and J ends lost 4 bases and 0 bases respectively, with 11 bases between them. The CDR3 extends over 15 amino acids. Germline lookup yields CDR1 LGHDT and CDR2 YNNKEL (reference sequence). CDR3 residues: CASSPRRASTDTQYF. The CDR3 DNA follows: TGTGCCAGCAGCCCCCGGAGGGCTAGCACAGATACGCAGTATTTT.

This sequence joins TRBV29-1 and TRBJ2-3, with D perhaps TRBD1 or TRBD2 (7 bases each). V was shortened by 4 bases and J by 5 bases, with 13 bases between the two germline ends. Germline CDR1 and CDR2: SQVTM and ANQGSEA. The CDR3 runs to 13 residues. CDR3 amino acids: CSVAGGGRDTQYF. The CDR3 DNA sequence: TGCAGCGTTGCAGGGGGGGGCAGAGATACGCAGTATTTT.